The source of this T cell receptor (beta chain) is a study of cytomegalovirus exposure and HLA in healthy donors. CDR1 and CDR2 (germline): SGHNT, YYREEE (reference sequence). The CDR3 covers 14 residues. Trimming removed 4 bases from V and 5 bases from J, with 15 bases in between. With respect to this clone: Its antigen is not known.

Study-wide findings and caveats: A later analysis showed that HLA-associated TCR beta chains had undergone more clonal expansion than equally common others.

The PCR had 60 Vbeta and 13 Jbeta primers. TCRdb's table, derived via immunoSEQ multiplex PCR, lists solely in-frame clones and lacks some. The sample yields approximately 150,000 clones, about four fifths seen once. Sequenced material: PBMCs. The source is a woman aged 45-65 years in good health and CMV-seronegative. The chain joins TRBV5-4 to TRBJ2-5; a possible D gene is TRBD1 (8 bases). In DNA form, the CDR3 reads TGTGCCAGCAGCAACAGGGGGGGACCGGAGACCCAGTACTTC. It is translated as CASSNRGGPETQYF.